This record covers a single TCR beta chain. Its target is unknown. The source of the sample is a study of T cell responses to AZD1222 COVID-19 vaccine. Findings and caveats of the study: Targets within unmutated variant regions were reportedly found for nearly half of spike-specific TCRs. Spike-specific TCRs gained breadth and depth after people received two AZD1222 doses. Donors skewed white British and female; clonal diversity was possibly underestimated. Researchers report vaccine-associated CD4 TCRs spanning spike, with dominance at 160-218 and 743-854.

The CDR3 length is 14 residues. Trimming left V 5 bases short and J 6 bases short, with 17 bases between. From germline, CDR1 is MDHEN and CDR2 SYDVKM. Some clones are missing from TCRdb's copy, which holds only in-frame ones; the method was immunoSEQ multiplex PCR. The table includes some 97,000 clones, approximately 90% detected once. The material sequenced was peripheral blood, taken on day 0 of AZD1222 vaccination. This TCR came from an adult in good health. This sequence joins TRBV28 and TRBJ2-7; no definite D call. CDR3 region: CASSPPPAPGEQYF. The DNA of the CDR3 is TGTGCCAGCAGTCCACCCCCTGCCCCTGGCGAGCAGTACTTC.